This TCR beta chain was identified during a study of blood T cell repertoires in COVID-19. Study as a whole: Collection of acute and convalescent COVID-19 samples took place in the United States, Italy and Spain. Sources were T cells, B-cell-depleted T cells, or PBMCs; the material itself was cDNA or gDNA.

Assay: immunoSEQ multiplex PCR; the TCRdb copy retains only in-frame clones and omits some. The sample lists under 150,000 clones; around 80% were seen once. Per germline, CDR1 LNHDA and CDR2 SQIVND (reference sequence). This CDR3 comprises 14 residues. Trimming removed 8 bases at V and 0 bases at J, with 11 bases between. This clone appeared a few times. The source material was peripheral blood. V gene TRBV19 combines with J gene TRBJ1-3, with D possibly matching TRBD1 (6 bases). This receptor was identified in a man between 60 and 70 years old with acute or convalescent COVID-19. CDR3 sequence: CASQQGHSGNTIYF. CDR3 in DNA: TGTGCCAGTCAACAGGGCCACTCTGGAAACACCATATATTTT.